Following are 10 T cell receptor beta chains from one sample sequenced in a study of PD-L1 blockade in urothelial cancer. Clones were read by immunoSEQ multiplex PCR, and TCRdb kept only the in-frame ones, dropping some. The sample has 56,000 or so clones, around 86% seen once. Time point noted: pretreatment peripheral blood. Sequenced here: PBMCs, sampled around atezolizumab (anti-PD-L1) treatment. The receptor source for this set is a man aged 65-85 years with urothelial cancer.

The rearrangement links TRBV2 to TRBJ2-2; tentative D call: TRBD2 (5 bases). V lost 5 bases and J 4 bases, leaving 8 bases between the germline ends. The CDR3 is made up of 13 amino acids. Germline CDR1 SNHLY, CDR2 FYNNEI. CDR3 nucleotides: TGTGCCAGCAGTACCACTAGCACCGGGGAGCTGTTTTTT. This codes for CASSTTSTGELFF.

The CDR3 here is CASSLGGSYNEQFF. The DNA of the CDR3 is TGTGCCAGCAGCTTAGGTGGGAGCTACAATGAGCAGTTCTTC. The chain joins TRBV11-3 to TRBJ2-1; D perhaps matches TRBD2 (5 bases). CDR1 is SGHNT, CDR2 YENEEA, per germline. The CDR3 runs to 14 residues. Trimming stripped 1 base from V and 3 bases from J, with 7 bases between.

The V and J genes are TRBV5-1 and TRBJ2-7, with TRBD2 as a possible D gene (5 bases). V lost 0 bases to trimming and J lost 6 bases, with 16 bases between them. The germline gives CDR1 SGHRS, CDR2 YFSETQ. CDR3 length: 15 amino acids. The CDR3, as DNA: TGCGCCAGCAGCTTGGACGGGAAATCAGTGAGCGAGCAGTACTTC. Translated, it gives CASSLDGKSVSEQYF.

The chain carries TRBV27 and TRBJ2-1, with 7 bases aligning to TRBD2. The CDR3 is 17 amino acids. J lost 7 bases, V lost 5 bases, and 17 bases had no gene match. Germline V lookup: CDR1 MNHEY, CDR2 SMNVEV (reference sequence). The CDR3 DNA is TGTGCCAGCAGTCCCGTGGGGGAGGCATGGGAGGGAAATGAGCAGTTCTTC. It specifies CASSPVGEAWEGNEQFF.

The genes are TRBV30 and TRBJ1-5; D is unresolved. V was pared by 0 bases and J by 1 base, with 13 bases between. The CDR3 length is 16 residues. The germline gives CDR1 GTSNPN, CDR2 SVGIG (reference sequence). CDR3: CAWSVRGLFSNQPQHF. The CDR3 DNA is TGTGCCTGGAGTGTCCGGGGATTATTCAGCAATCAGCCCCAGCATTTT.

This rearrangement joins TRBV15 to TRBJ2-1, with 11 positions matching TRBD2. CDR1 is LNHNV and CDR2 is YYDKDF in the germline V gene (reference sequence). CDR3 length: 19 amino acids. Trimming removed 5 bases from V and 6 bases from J; junction bases left unmatched: 18. Here the CDR3 reads CATSGSLFGGSGRVNEQFF. In DNA, the CDR3 is TGTGCCACCAGCGGAAGTCTTTTCGGTGGTAGCGGGAGGGTCAATGAGCAGTTCTTC.

V gene TRBV6-5 combines with J gene TRBJ1-3, with D possibly being TRBD1 (6 bases). The CDR3 has 15 residues. Germline loops: CDR1 MNHEY, CDR2 SVGAGI. V was cut by 2 bases and J by 0 bases, with 8 bases left in between. The CDR3 DNA reads TGTGCCAGCAGTTACCGGGGACACTCTGGAAACACCATATATTTT. Protein sequence: CASSYRGHSGNTIYF.

This clone was seen a single time. The rearrangement links TRBV6-6 to TRBJ1-4; D unresolved. This CDR3 is built from 16 residues. V was pared by 2 bases and J by 6 bases, with 16 bases between. Germline V CDR1 and CDR2: MNHNY, SVGAGI (reference sequence). CDR3 sequence: CASSYDAAPTDEKLFF. DNA for the CDR3: TGTGCCAGCAGTTACGATGCGGCGCCCACGGATGAAAAACTGTTTTTT.

This clone was detected a few times. The CDR3 DNA sequence: TGCGCCAGCAGCTTGATGCCGGGACAGCTTCAAGAGACCCAGTACTTC. Amino acids: CASSLMPGQLQETQYF. The rearrangement joins TRBV5-1 to TRBJ2-5, with 7 nucleotides matching TRBD1. J was trimmed by 2 bases and V by 1 base; bases with no gene match: 8. The CDR3 runs 16 residues. Germline V gene data show CDR1 as SGHRS and CDR2 as YFSETQ.

The rearrangement links TRBV5-4 to TRBJ2-6, with TRBD2 as a possible D gene (6 bases). From germline, CDR1 is SGHNT and CDR2 YYREEE (reference sequence). Trimming pared 0 bases from V and 3 bases from J, leaving 13 bases between. This CDR3 spans 17 amino acids. CDR3 in DNA: TGTGCCAGCAGCTTGGATCGGGGGATAGGTGGGGCCAACGTCCTGACTTTC. As protein: CASSLDRGIGGANVLTF.